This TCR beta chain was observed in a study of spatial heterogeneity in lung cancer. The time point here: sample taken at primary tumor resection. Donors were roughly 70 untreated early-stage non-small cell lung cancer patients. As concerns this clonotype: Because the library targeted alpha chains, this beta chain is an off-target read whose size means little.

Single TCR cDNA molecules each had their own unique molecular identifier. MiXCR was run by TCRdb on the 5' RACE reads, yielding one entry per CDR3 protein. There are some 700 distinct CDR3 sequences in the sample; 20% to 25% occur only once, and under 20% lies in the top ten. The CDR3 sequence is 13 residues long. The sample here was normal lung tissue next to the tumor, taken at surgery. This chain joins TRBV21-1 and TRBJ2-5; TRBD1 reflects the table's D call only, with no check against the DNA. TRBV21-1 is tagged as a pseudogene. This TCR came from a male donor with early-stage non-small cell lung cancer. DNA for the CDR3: TGTGCCATCTTCCCGGATAGACAAGAGACCCAGTACTTC. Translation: CAIFPDRQETQYF.